This T cell receptor (beta chain) was identified in a study of shared clonotypes between healthy human individuals. The method was immunoSEQ multiplex PCR; TCRdb's version includes in-frame clones alone and lacks a portion of them. The sample yields a few million clones, approximately 95% seen once. General study results and limits: A generally larger estimated richness was seen in naive subsets than in memory subsets.

A note on this clone: Its target is not known.

With 5 bases removed from V and 7 bases from J, the gap between germline ends came to 17 bases. Per the germline V gene, CDR1 is MNHEY and CDR2 is SVGAGI. This CDR3 has 14 residues. The sequence came from a young man in good health. Some clones in this sample may be carry-over from other donors' samples. The J gene is TRBJ2-5, the V gene TRBV6-5; D unresolved. The specimen sequenced was naive CD4+ T cells from PBMCs. Subset of the sample: CD45RA+ positively selected. The CDR3: CASSPEKASGTQYF. The CDR3 coding sequence is TGTGCCAGCAGTCCGGAGAAGGCCTCAGGGACCCAGTACTTC.